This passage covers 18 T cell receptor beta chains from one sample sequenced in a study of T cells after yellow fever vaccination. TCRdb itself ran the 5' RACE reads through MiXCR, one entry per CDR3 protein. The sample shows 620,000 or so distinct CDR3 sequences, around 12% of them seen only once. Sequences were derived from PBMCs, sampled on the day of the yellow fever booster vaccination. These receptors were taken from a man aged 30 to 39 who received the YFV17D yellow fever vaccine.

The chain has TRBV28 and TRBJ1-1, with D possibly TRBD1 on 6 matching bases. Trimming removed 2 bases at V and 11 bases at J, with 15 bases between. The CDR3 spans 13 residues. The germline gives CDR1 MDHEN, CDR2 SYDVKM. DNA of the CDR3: TGTGCCAGCAGTTTAGCAGGGACAATATTGGCTTTCTTT. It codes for CASSLAGTILAFF.

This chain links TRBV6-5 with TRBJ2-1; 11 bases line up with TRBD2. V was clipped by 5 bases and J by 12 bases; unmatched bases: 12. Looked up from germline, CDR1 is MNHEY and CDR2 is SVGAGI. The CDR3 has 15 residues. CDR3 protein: CASSILAGVTMGQFF. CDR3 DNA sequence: TGTGCCAGCAGTATACTAGCGGGGGTTACAATGGGGCAGTTCTTC.

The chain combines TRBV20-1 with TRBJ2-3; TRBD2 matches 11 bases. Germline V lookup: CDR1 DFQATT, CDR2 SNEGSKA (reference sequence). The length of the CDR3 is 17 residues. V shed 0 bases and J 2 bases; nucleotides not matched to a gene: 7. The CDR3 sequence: CSARDVGTSGHTDTQYF. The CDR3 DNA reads TGCAGTGCTAGAGATGTTGGGACTAGCGGACACACAGATACGCAGTATTTT.

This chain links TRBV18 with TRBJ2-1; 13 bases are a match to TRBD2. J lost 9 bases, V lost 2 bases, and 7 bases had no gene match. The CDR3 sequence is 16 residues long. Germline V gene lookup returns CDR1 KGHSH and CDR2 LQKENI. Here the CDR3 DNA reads TGTGCCAGCTCACCATCCGGACTAGCGGGAGTGCTTGAGCAGTTCTTC. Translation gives CASSPSGLAGVLEQFF.

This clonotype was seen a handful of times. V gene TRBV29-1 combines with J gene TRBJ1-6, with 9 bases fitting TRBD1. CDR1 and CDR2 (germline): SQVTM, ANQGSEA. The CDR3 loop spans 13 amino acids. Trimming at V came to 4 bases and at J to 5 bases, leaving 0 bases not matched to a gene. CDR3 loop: CSVGTGDNSPLHF. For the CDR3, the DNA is TGCAGCGTTGGGACAGGGGATAATTCACCCCTCCACTTT.

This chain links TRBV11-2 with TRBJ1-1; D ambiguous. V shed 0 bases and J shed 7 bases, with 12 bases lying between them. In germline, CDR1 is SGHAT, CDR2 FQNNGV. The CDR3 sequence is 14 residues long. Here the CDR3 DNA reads TGTGCCAGCAGCTTAGATCCTCGAGGATTTGAAGCTTTCTTT. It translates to CASSLDPRGFEAFF.

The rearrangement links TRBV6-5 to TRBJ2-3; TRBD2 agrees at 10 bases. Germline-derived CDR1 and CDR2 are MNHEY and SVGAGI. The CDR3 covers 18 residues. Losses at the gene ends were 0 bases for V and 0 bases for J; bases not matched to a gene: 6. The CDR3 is CASSYSRAGGPSTDTQYF. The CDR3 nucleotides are TGTGCCAGCAGTTACTCGAGAGCGGGAGGGCCGAGCACAGATACGCAGTATTTT.

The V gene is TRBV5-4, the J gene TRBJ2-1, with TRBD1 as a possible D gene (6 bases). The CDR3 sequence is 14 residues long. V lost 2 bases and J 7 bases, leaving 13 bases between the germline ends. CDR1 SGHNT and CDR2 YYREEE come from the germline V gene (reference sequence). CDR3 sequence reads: CASSFRPTGNEQFF. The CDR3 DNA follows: TGTGCCAGCAGCTTCCGACCTACAGGGAATGAGCAGTTCTTC.

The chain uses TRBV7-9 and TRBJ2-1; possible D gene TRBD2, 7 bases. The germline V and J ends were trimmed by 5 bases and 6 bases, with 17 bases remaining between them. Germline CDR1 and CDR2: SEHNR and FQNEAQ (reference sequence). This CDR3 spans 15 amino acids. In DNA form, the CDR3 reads TGTGCCAGCAGCGTAAGGGGGGGAGCGGGCAATGAGCAGTTCTTC. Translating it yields CASSVRGGAGNEQFF.

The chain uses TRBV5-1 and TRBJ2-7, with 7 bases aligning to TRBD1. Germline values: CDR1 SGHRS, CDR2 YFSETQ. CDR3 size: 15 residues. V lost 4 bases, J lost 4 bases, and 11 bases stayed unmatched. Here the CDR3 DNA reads TGCGCCAGCAGCGCAAATCCGGGACAGAAGTACGAGCAGTACTTC. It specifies CASSANPGQKYEQYF.

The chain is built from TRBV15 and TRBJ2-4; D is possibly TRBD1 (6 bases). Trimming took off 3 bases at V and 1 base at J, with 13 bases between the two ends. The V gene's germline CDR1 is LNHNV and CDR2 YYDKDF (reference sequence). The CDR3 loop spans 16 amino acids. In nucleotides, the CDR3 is TGTGCCACCAGCAGCCGACAGGATTGGGCCAAAAACATTCAGTACTTC. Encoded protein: CATSSRQDWAKNIQYF. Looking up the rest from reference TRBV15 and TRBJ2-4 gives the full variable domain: DAMVIQNPRYQVTQFGKPVTLSCSQTLNHNVMYWYQQKSSQAPKLLFHYYDKDFNNEADTPDNFQSRRPNTSFCFLDIRSPGLGDTAMYLCATSSRQDWAKNIQYFGAGTRLSVL.

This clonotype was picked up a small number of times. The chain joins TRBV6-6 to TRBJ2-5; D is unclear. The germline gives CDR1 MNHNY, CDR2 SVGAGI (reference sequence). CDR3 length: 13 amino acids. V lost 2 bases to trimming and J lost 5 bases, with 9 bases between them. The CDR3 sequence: CASSYNLRETQYF. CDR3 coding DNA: TGTGCCAGCAGTTACAATCTACGTGAGACCCAGTACTTC.

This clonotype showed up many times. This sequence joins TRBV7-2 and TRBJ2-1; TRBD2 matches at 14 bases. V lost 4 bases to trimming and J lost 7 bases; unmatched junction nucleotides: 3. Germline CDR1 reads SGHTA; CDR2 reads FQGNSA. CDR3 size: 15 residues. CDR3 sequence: CASSSGLAGGNEQFF. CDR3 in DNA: TGTGCCAGCAGCTCCGGACTAGCGGGGGGTAATGAGCAGTTCTTC.

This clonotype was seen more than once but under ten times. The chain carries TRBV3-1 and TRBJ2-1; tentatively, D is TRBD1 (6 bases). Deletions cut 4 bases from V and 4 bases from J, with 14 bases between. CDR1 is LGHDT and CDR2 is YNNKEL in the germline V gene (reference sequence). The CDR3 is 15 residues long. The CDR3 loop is CASSPRGTAYNEQFF. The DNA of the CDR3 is TGTGCCAGCAGCCCTAGGGGGACGGCGTACAATGAGCAGTTCTTC.

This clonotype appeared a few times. The CDR3 sequence is CSVDTGFEQYF. In nucleotides, the CDR3 is TGCAGCGTTGATACTGGGTTCGAGCAGTACTTC. The chain recombines TRBV29-1 with TRBJ2-7; no firm D call. Trimming cost V 3 bases and J 6 bases, with 9 bases left between them. The CDR3 totals 11 residues. Germline CDR1 SQVTM, CDR2 ANQGSEA.

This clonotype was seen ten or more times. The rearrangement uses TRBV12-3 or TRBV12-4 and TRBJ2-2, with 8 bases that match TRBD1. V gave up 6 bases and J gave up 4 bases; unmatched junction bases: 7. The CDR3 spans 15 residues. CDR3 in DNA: TGTGCCAGCAGCCTCAGACAGGGGAGCACCGGGGAGCTGTTTTTT. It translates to CASSLRQGSTGELFF.

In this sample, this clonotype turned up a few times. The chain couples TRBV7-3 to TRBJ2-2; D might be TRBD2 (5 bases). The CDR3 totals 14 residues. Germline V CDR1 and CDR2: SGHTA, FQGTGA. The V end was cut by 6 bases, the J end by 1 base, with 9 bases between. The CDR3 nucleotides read TGTGCCAGCAGAGGCGCGGGGAACACCGGGGAGCTGTTTTTT. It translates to CASRGAGNTGELFF.

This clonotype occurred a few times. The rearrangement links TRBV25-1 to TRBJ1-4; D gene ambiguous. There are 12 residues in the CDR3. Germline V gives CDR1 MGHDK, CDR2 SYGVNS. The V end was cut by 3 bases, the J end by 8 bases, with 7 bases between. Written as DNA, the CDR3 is TGTGCCAGCAGTGACATAGGGGAAAAACTGTTTTTT. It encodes CASSDIGEKLFF.